This paragraph covers one T cell receptor (beta chain) sequence. It lacks a known antigen. No much larger clone exists at a distance of one base, and base qualities are not known. These data originate in a study of graft-versus-host responses after intestinal transplantation listed by TCRdb under 2021. About the study as a whole: The transplants that recipients got were multivisceral, liver-intestinal, or isolated intestinal. All recipients received anti-thymocyte globulin induction followed by maintenance tacrolimus and steroids for about three years. After intestinal transplantation, graft-versus-host and host-versus-graft alloreactive T cell clones were followed in the graft, circulation and bone marrow using bulk TCR-beta CDR3 sequencing. To identify alloreactive clones, pre-transplant mixed lymphocyte reaction products were sequenced and compared with unstimulated pre-transplant donor and recipient T cells. The cohort enrolled 24 intestinal transplant recipients including one retransplant, and a few patients lacking pretransplant specimens were excluded. Donor T cell macrochimerism was defined as a peak of at least 4% donor T cells among recipient peripheral blood mononuclear cells. Samples from three later patients were sequenced in-house on an Illumina MiSeq with MiXCR processing rather than by the commercial service.

What the research found in general, with its limitations: GvH clones were found in recipient bone marrow, and some of the GvH clones appeared earlier in ileal mucosa or blood, which is consistent with an intestinal mucosal origin. The relatively low number and heterogeneity of intestinal transplant patients limited the conclusions. In patients with donor T cell macrochimerism, the allografts had high GvH to HvG T cell clonal ratios. Early after transplant, declines in HvG clones were associated with peak levels of circulating GvH clones.

The CDR3 goes from the cysteine to the phenylalanine over 14 residues. The sequence is cut down to CDR3 DNA, 42 bases in frame from base 1. Trimming takes 5 bases off V and 7 bases off J; junction bases not matched to a gene: 8. CDR1 and CDR2 (MNHEY, SMNVEV) derive from the germline V gene (reference sequence). Taken with the paper, the label for time point translates to: cells obtained before transplantation from donor or recipient. CD3+CD4+ and CD3+CD8+ populations were FACS-sorted from unstimulated pre-transplant donor and recipient cells taken from spleen or lymph nodes. Library method: the immunoSEQ multiplex PCR assay. For most patients, genomic DNA was isolated with the Qiagen DNeasy Blood and Tissue Kit and shipped frozen to Adaptive Biotechnologies for TCR sequencing. High-throughput TCR-beta CDR3 sequencing of genomic DNA from most patients was performed by Adaptive Biotechnologies. In the authors' own workflow: TCR sequencing data were retrieved from Adaptive's ImmunoSEQ software for more than 15 patients, whereas a few other patients were processed with MiXCR and VDJtools. CD4 versus CD8 sorting errors were corrected by removing sequences found in both subsets at a frequency ratio below 5:1. CDR3 nucleotide sequences shared between donor and recipient were removed because their origin could not be assigned. At least 2-fold expansion over unstimulated cells and a minimum CFSE-low frequency of 0.002% (template counts) or 0.001% (read counts) were required for clones to be classified as alloreactive. Clones detected in sequenced pre-transplant spleen, lymph node, or MLR CFSE-low populations of the donor or recipient were defined as mappable. The cumulative frequency of alloreactive clones was calculated as a percentage of all sequences, weighted by copy number. TCRdb holds this immuneACCESS table with in-frame rearrangements only. Some clones are missing; in checked studies, unresolved V genes explain under half, and the rest has no known cause. V and J calls and clone size are copied from that table; D and trimming were computed from the DNA. The sample yields about 120,000 clones; approximately 90% were counted once. About 0.18% of the sample goes to the ten largest clones.

The sequencing here drew on unstimulated CD4+ T cells sorted from spleen or lymph node cells, taken before intestinal transplant. The source of this sequence is a human donor who received an intestinal transplant. This chain is built from TRBV27 and TRBJ2-1, and 7 bases in between align with TRBD2. The sequenced DNA is TGTGCCAGCAGTCTAGCGGAGGGTAGGAATGAGCAGTTCTTC. The translation is CASSLAEGRNEQFF.